Listed here are 20 T cell receptor beta chains from one sample, sequenced in a study of T cells in Graves' hyperthyroidism and ophthalmopathy. RNA transcripts provided the source from which TCR beta CDR3 regions were amplified. Primed by the HTBI set, a first-round RT-PCR was run on the TCR CDR3. TCRdb itself ran the multiplex PCR reads through MiXCR, one entry per CDR3 protein. The sample lists about 460,000 distinct CDR3 sequences; approximately 23% were seen once. Sequenced input: blood. The receptors stem from a woman in her 70s with Graves' ophthalmopathy.

This clonotype turned up a few times. This chain connects TRBV20-1 to TRBJ2-3; D could derive from TRBD1 or TRBD2 (6 bases each). The CDR3 extends over 15 amino acids. Germline V gene data show CDR1 as DFQATT and CDR2 as SNEGSKA (reference sequence). Trimming shortened V by 1 base and J by 2 bases, and 13 bases separated the two germline ends. The DNA of the CDR3 is TGCAGTGCTAGAGCCCCCCGGGGGCACACAGATACGCAGTATTTT. This encodes CSARAPRGHTDTQYF.

This clonotype appeared a few times. This chain uses TRBV5-5 with TRBJ1-1; D might be TRBD1 (6 bases). Deletions cut 4 bases from V and 4 bases from J, with 17 bases between. Per germline, CDR1 SGHKS and CDR2 YYEKEE (reference sequence). The CDR3 has 15 amino acids. The CDR3 is CASSLVQGKGTEAFF. The CDR3 bases are TGTGCCAGCAGCCTAGTACAGGGAAAGGGCACTGAAGCTTTCTTT.

This chain connects TRBV7-2 to TRBJ2-4; tentatively, D is TRBD2 (6 bases). Trimming removed 2 bases from V and 3 bases from J, with 8 bases in between. Germline V gene data show CDR1 as SGHTA and CDR2 as FQGNSA. This CDR3 comprises 14 residues. The CDR3 reads CASSLRRGKNIQYF. CDR3 nucleotide sequence: TGTGCCAGCAGCTTACGGCGGGGCAAAAACATTCAGTACTTC.

This clonotype has ten or more counts. The chain has TRBV11-2 and TRBJ2-1; 12 bases line up with TRBD2. Trimming removed 0 bases from V and 6 bases from J; junction bases left unmatched: 6. Per the germline V gene, CDR1 is SGHAT and CDR2 is FQNNGV. The CDR3 has 17 amino acids. DNA of the CDR3: TGTGCCAGCAGCTTAGATCGGCTAGCGGGAGGGGTCAATGAGCAGTTCTTC. Protein: CASSLDRLAGGVNEQFF.

The chain recombines TRBV7-2 with TRBJ2-3; D may be TRBD1 or TRBD2 (5 bases each). There are 10 residues in the CDR3. The germline V gene has CDR1 SGHTA and CDR2 FQGNSA. V was cut by 7 bases and J by 14 bases, with 13 bases left in between. The CDR3 DNA reads TGTGCCAGCACCTTGGGGGTGATGTATTTT. This codes for CASTLGVMYF.

This chain connects TRBV5-1 to TRBJ2-3, with TRBD2 matching 7 bases. V trimming: 3 bases; J trimming: 3 bases; junction bases outside the gene matches: 7. This CDR3 has 15 amino acids. Germline lookup yields CDR1 SGHRS and CDR2 YFSETQ. CDR3: CASSSKRERTDTQYF. For the CDR3, the DNA is TGCGCCAGCAGCTCGAAGCGGGAAAGGACAGATACGCAGTATTTT. The full variable domain, completed using reference TRBV5-1 and TRBJ2-3, is KAGVTQTPRYLIKTRGQQVTLSCSPISGHRSVSWYQQTPGQGLQFLFEYFSETQRNKGNFPGRFSGRQFSNSRSEMNVSTLELGDSALYLCASSSKRERTDTQYFGPGTRLTVL.

This clonotype came up a few times. The chain employs TRBV5-4 and TRBJ1-1, with D possibly being TRBD1 (5 bases). The CDR3 extends over 15 amino acids. The germline V and J ends were trimmed by 2 bases and 0 bases, with 11 bases remaining between them. Germline lookup yields CDR1 SGHNT and CDR2 YYREEE (reference sequence). CDR3 protein: CASSFGGGVNTEAFF. DNA of the CDR3: TGTGCCAGCAGCTTCGGGGGTGGGGTGAACACTGAAGCTTTCTTT.

The chain couples TRBV13 to TRBJ1-2; 8 bases are a match to TRBD1. The CDR3 loop spans 15 amino acids. The trim removed 2 bases at V and 7 bases at J, leaving 9 bases unmatched. Germline V gives CDR1 PRHDT, CDR2 FYEKMQ (reference sequence). CDR3 sequence (DNA): TGTGCCAGCAGCTTACAGGGGGCATTAGATCTTGGCTACACCTTC. As protein: CASSLQGALDLGYTF.

The chain couples TRBV12-3 or TRBV12-4 to TRBJ2-2; D unclear. V was clipped by 5 bases and J by 6 bases, with 7 bases between them. There are 12 residues in the CDR3. The CDR3 DNA follows: TGTGCCAGCAGTACCGCGCCCGGGGAGCTGTTTTTT. Translating it yields CASSTAPGELFF.

The chain carries TRBV11-3 and TRBJ2-7, with D possibly matching TRBD1 (5 bases). This CDR3 comprises 13 residues. Germline V gene sequence: CDR1 SGHNT, CDR2 YENEEA. The V end lost 5 bases, the J end lost 8 bases, and 16 bases lay between the germline ends. CDR3 DNA: TGTGCCAGCAGCGGCGACAGAGGCCGAAAGCAGTACTTC. This codes for CASSGDRGRKQYF.

This clonotype was observed a single time. The genes are TRBV5-1 and TRBJ2-5; 7 bases line up with TRBD1. CDR1 and CDR2 (germline): SGHRS, YFSETQ. The CDR3 extends over 15 amino acids. Trimming took 1 base from V and 5 from J; bases not matched to a gene: 8. CDR3 region: CASSLREGAGETQYF. CDR3 bases: TGCGCCAGCAGCTTGCGTGAGGGGGCTGGGGAGACCCAGTACTTC.

The chain uses TRBV9 and TRBJ2-1, with 7 positions matching TRBD2. The CDR3 spans 16 residues. Trimming removed 3 bases from V and 4 bases from J; junction bases left unmatched: 10. Germline V gene data show CDR1 as SGDLS and CDR2 as YYNGEE. CDR3 sequence reads: CASSGLAGRKYNEQFF. The CDR3 DNA is TGTGCCAGCAGCGGTCTTGCCGGGAGGAAGTACAATGAGCAGTTCTTC.

This clonotype was counted a few times. The chain links TRBV7-2 to TRBJ2-5, with TRBD2 as a possible D gene (5 bases). The V gene's germline CDR1 is SGHTA and CDR2 FQGNSA. The CDR3 extends over 16 amino acids. The V end lost 5 bases, the J end lost 3 bases, and 19 bases lay between the germline ends. The CDR3 is CASSPGVSSGKETQYF. The CDR3, as DNA: TGTGCCAGCAGCCCCGGAGTCTCTTCGGGGAAAGAGACCCAGTACTTC. Using reference TRBV7-2 and TRBJ2-5 for the parts outside the CDR3, the full variable domain is GAGVSQSPSNKVTEKGKDVELRCDPISGHTALYWYRQSLGQGLEFLIYFQGNSAPDKSGLPSDRFSAERTGGSVSTLTIQRTQQEDSAVYLCASSPGVSSGKETQYFGPGTRLLVL.

This chain uses TRBV3-1 with TRBJ1-1, with D unclear. Germline V gene lookup returns CDR1 LGHDT and CDR2 YNNKEL (reference sequence). The CDR3 has 11 amino acids. V lost 4 bases and J lost 8, with 8 bases in between. CDR3 DNA: TGTGCCAGCAGCCTTTTAGGAGAAGCTTTCTTT. Its protein is CASSLLGEAFF. Looking up the rest from reference TRBV3-1 and TRBJ1-1 gives the full variable domain: DTAVSQTPKYLVTQMGNDKSIKCEQNLGHDTMYWYKQDSKKFLKIMFSYNNKELIINETVPNRFSPKSPDKAHLNLHINSLELGDSAVYFCASSLLGEAFFGQGTRLTVV.

V usage is TRBV11-3 and J usage is TRBJ2-1; 8 bases map to TRBD2. CDR1 and CDR2 (germline): SGHNT, YENEEA. After removal of 5 bases from V and 2 bases from J, the junction contained 2 bases not matched to a gene. This CDR3 is built from 14 residues. The CDR3 DNA reads TGTGCCAGCAGCCCCGGGGGGGCCTACAATGAGCAGTTCTTC. Residues: CASSPGGAYNEQFF.

A few counts support this clonotype. The chain uses TRBV28 and TRBJ2-2; 7 nucleotides align to TRBD2. This CDR3 spans 15 amino acids. Losses at the gene ends were 5 bases for V and 3 bases for J; bases not matched to a gene: 6. Per the germline V gene, CDR1 is MDHEN and CDR2 is SYDVKM. CDR3 sequence: CASSRVAGHTGELFF. The CDR3 region has the DNA TGTGCCAGCAGTAGGGTAGCGGGCCACACCGGGGAGCTGTTTTTT.

The sample holds a few counts of this clonotype. V gene TRBV20-1 combines with J gene TRBJ2-7; D remains ambiguous. CDR1 and CDR2 (germline): DFQATT, SNEGSKA (reference sequence). The CDR3 has 12 amino acids. With 3 bases removed from V and 3 bases from J, the gap between germline ends came to 9 bases. The CDR3 region has the DNA TGCAGTGCTAGGCGGCAGGACTACGAGCAGTACTTC. Translation gives CSARRQDYEQYF.

This chain connects TRBV7-9 to TRBJ1-6; possible D gene TRBD1, 6 bases. This CDR3 has 14 residues. V lost 3 bases and J lost 10, with 13 bases in between. Germline V lookup: CDR1 SEHNR, CDR2 FQNEAQ (reference sequence). As DNA, the CDR3 is TGTGCCAGCAGCTTCACCAGGGGCGACTCACCCCTCCACTTT. Translation: CASSFTRGDSPLHF.

This clonotype was seen repeatedly, ten times or more. V usage is TRBV12-3 or TRBV12-4 and J usage is TRBJ1-5; D call uncertain. V was pared by 2 bases and J by 5 bases, with 10 bases between. The CDR3 loop spans 14 amino acids. In DNA form, the CDR3 reads TGTGCCAGCAGTTTACGGCCCCCGGATCAGCCCCAGCATTTT. Encoded protein: CASSLRPPDQPQHF.

The chain combines TRBV2 with TRBJ2-5; D might be TRBD1 or TRBD2, each matching 5 bases. Germline values: CDR1 SNHLY, CDR2 FYNNEI. V lost 6 bases and J lost 5, with 16 bases in between. The CDR3 extends over 14 amino acids. CDR3 sequence (DNA): TGTGCCAGCAGCCCTTGGCGGTGGGGGGAGACCCAGTACTTC. It codes for CASSPWRWGETQYF.